The sequence of this T cell receptor beta chain was determined in a study of regulatory T cells in long-lasting Graves disease. The time point: newly diagnosed GD, antithyroid drugs for less than 3 months. PBMCs were the source of the RNA used for TCR sequencing. Arm-PCR of CDR3 regions with iRepertoire HTBI primers generated TCR beta libraries. TCRdb re-derived calls from the multiplex PCR reads in MiXCR, one entry per CDR3 protein. The sample lists about 540,000 distinct CDR3 sequences, roughly 13% occurring once. Only a few counts were recorded for this clonotype. Trimming removed 4 bases from V and 3 bases from J, with 10 bases in between. This CDR3 region has 13 residues. CDR1 is SGHRS and CDR2 is YFSETQ in the germline V gene. These records were also assigned to another study, of T cells in Graves' hyperthyroidism and ophthalmopathy. From that second work: Ophthalmopathy and stable hyperthyroidism were separated by a 13 V-J model.

The material sequenced was peripheral blood mononuclear cells (PBMCs), taken at new diagnosis, from a patient treated with antithyroid drugs. The V call is TRBV5-1, the J call TRBJ1-1; the D gene is possibly TRBD1 (5 bases). This TCR derives from a man aged 30 to 39 with Graves disease. In nucleotides, the CDR3 is TGCGCCAGCAGCATTTGGGGGGACACTGAAGCTTTCTTT. It is translated as CASSIWGDTEAFF.